This is a list of T cell receptor beta chains from one sample in a study of OX40 agonist ivuxolimab in advanced cancers. The table came from immunoSEQ multiplex PCR; TCRdb's copy has only in-frame clones and leaves some out. The sample has approximately 92,000 clones; around 96% are singletons. The sample in question was CD4+ or CD8+ T cells sorted from blood, obtained in a trial of the OX40 agonist ivuxolimab. All receptors derive from an adult with an advanced solid tumor such as melanoma, head and neck, liver or kidney cancer. The CDR3 runs from the conserved cysteine through the conserved F or W. The D gene is left open where the match is weak. Size is omitted from some rows. Given values are once, few, many or a class for expanded clones.

CDR3 | DNA | D | V | size | J
CATGGGGGYTF | TGTGCCACCGGGGGCGGGGGTGGCTACACCTTC | . | TRBV19 | . | TRBJ1-2
CASSLRAGTVPSYEQYF | TGTGCCAGCAGTCTCCGAGCCGGGACAGTTCCGTCCTACGAGCAGTACTTC | TRBD1 | TRBV27 | . | TRBJ2-7
CASTPGGGLHNEQFF | TGTGCCAGCACCCCAGGTGGAGGGCTCCACAATGAGCAGTTCTTC | . | TRBV27 | . | TRBJ2-1
CASSQAGEGVYEQYF | TGCGCCAGCAGCCAAGCGGGAGAGGGGGTCTACGAGCAGTACTTC | . | TRBV4-3 | . | TRBJ2-7
CASMTGAVSNPPQHF | TGTGCCAGCATGACCGGGGCAGTCAGCAATCCGCCCCAGCATTTT | . | TRBV27 | . | TRBJ1-5
CSVASGATYEQYF | TGCAGCGTTGCTTCGGGCGCCACCTACGAGCAGTACTTC | . | TRBV29-1 | . | TRBJ2-7
CASSGYSGNTIYF | TGTGCCAGCAGTGGATACTCTGGAAACACCATATATTTT | . | TRBV11-2 | few | TRBJ1-3
CASSLVSPANEQFF | TGCGCCAGCAGCTTGGTATCTCCCGCCAATGAGCAGTTCTTC | . | TRBV5-1 | . | TRBJ2-1
CASSLSGVGNQPQHF | TGTGCCAGCAGTTTATCAGGGGTGGGCAATCAGCCCCAGCATTTT | . | TRBV28 | . | TRBJ1-5
CASSPTGHGYTF | TGTGCCAGCAGCCCGACAGGTCATGGCTACACCTTC | . | TRBV14 | . | TRBJ1-2
CASSQGSIELFF | TGCGCCAGCAGCCAAGGGAGTATTGAGCTGTTTTTT | . | TRBV4-1 | . | TRBJ2-2
CASRIGLAGVGEETQYF | TGTGCCAGCAGGATCGGACTAGCGGGAGTTGGAGAGGAGACCCAGTACTTC | TRBD2 | TRBV28 | . | TRBJ2-5
CASSYGTGGAYEQYF | TGTGCCAGCAGCTATGGGACAGGGGGCGCCTACGAGCAGTACTTC | TRBD1 | TRBV5-4 | . | TRBJ2-7
CASSYLTSGNEQFF | TGTGCCAGCAGCTACCTGACTAGCGGGAATGAGCAGTTCTTC | TRBD2 | TRBV7-3 | . | TRBJ2-1
CASSPRDGGYQETQYF | TGTGCCAGCAGTCCAAGGGACGGGGGATACCAAGAGACCCAGTACTTC | . | TRBV28 | . | TRBJ2-5
CASSRPAGGQETQYF | TGTGCCAGCTCACGGCCTGCGGGGGGGCAAGAGACCCAGTACTTC | TRBD2 | TRBV18 | . | TRBJ2-5
CASTIREGLRETQYF | TGTGCCAGCACCATTAGGGAGGGCCTCAGAGAGACCCAGTACTTC | TRBD2 | TRBV27 | once | TRBJ2-5
CASSFGGSGESSYNEQFF | TGTGCCAGCAGCTTCGGCGGGAGCGGAGAAAGCTCCTACAATGAGCAGTTCTTC | TRBD2 | TRBV7-9 | . | TRBJ2-1
CAISDAGERENTDTQYF | TGTGCCATCAGTGACGCCGGGGAGCGGGAGAACACAGATACGCAGTATTTT | TRBD2 | TRBV10-3 | . | TRBJ2-3
CASSQELGTLNTEAFF | TGTGCCAGCAGCCAAGAGTTAGGGACGTTGAACACTGAAGCTTTCTTT | . | TRBV4-2 | . | TRBJ1-1
CATSRGEGRDTEAFF | TGTGCCACCAGCAGAGGGGAGGGAAGGGACACTGAAGCTTTCTTT | . | TRBV15 | . | TRBJ1-1
CAILSGRAGDTQYF | TGTGCCATACTTAGCGGGAGGGCCGGAGATACGCAGTATTTT | TRBD2 | TRBV7-8 | . | TRBJ2-3
CASIPGGQGPTNEKLFF | TGTGCCAGCATTCCCGGGGGGCAGGGGCCAACTAATGAAAAACTGTTTTTT | . | TRBV7-9 | . | TRBJ1-4
CASSPKRGGRYEQYF | TGTGCCAGCAGTCCAAAGCGGGGGGGTCGGTACGAGCAGTACTTC | TRBD2 | TRBV5-4 | . | TRBJ2-7
CASSEGAGYEQYF | TGTGCCAGCAGCGAGGGGGCAGGGTACGAGCAGTACTTC | TRBD1 | TRBV9 | . | TRBJ2-7
CASSLSRDYEQYF | TGTGCCAGCAGTTTAAGCCGAGACTACGAGCAGTACTTC | . | TRBV27 | . | TRBJ2-7
CASTKVAGGGGTDTQYF | TGTGCCAGCACCAAAGTTGCAGGCGGGGGGGGCACAGATACGCAGTATTTT | TRBD2 | TRBV14 | . | TRBJ2-3
CASSLAQGAYSSGDTQYF | TGTGCCAGCAGCTTAGCGCAGGGGGCCTATTCTAGCGGAGATACGCAGTATTTT | . | TRBV7-9 | . | TRBJ2-3
CASSFRGRSYEQYF | TGTGCCAGCAGTTTCCGCGGGCGCTCCTACGAGCAGTACTTC | . | TRBV27 | . | TRBJ2-7
CANERLAGGEYQETQYF | TGCGCCAACGAAAGACTAGCGGGAGGGGAGTACCAAGAGACCCAGTACTTC | TRBD2 | TRBV5-1 | . | TRBJ2-5
CASSLGTGGRETQYF | TGTGCCAGCAGCCTGGGGACAGGGGGCCGAGAGACCCAGTACTTC | TRBD1 | TRBV7-3 | once | TRBJ2-5
CSARDAGPQHF | TGCAGTGCTAGAGACGCAGGGCCCCAGCATTTT | . | TRBV20-1 | . | TRBJ1-5
CASSSGLSAYEQFF | TGTGCCAGCAGCTCCGGGCTAAGTGCTTATGAGCAGTTCTTC | . | TRBV7-9 | once | TRBJ2-1
CASSFYGTPQETQYF | TGTGCCAGCAGTTTTTACGGAACGCCCCAAGAGACCCAGTACTTC | . | TRBV27 | . | TRBJ2-5
CASSLDGTLGTQYF | TGTGCCAGCAGCTTAGATGGGACTTTGGGGACCCAGTACTTC | . | TRBV11-2 | . | TRBJ2-5
CASSLVGYEQYF | TGTGCCAGCAGCTTAGTAGGCTACGAGCAGTACTTC | . | TRBV7-2 | . | TRBJ2-7
CASSIGDNEQFF | TGTGCCAGTAGTATAGGAGACAATGAGCAGTTCTTC | . | TRBV19 | . | TRBJ2-1
CASSQDGPEAFF | TGTGCCAGCAGCCAGGACGGACCCGAAGCTTTCTTT | . | TRBV5-4 | . | TRBJ1-1
CASSLEQGADTQYF | TGTGCCAGCAGCTTAGAACAGGGAGCAGATACGCAGTATTTT | . | TRBV7-6 | . | TRBJ2-3
CASSYYRLAGEETQYF | TGTGCCAGCAGTTACTACAGACTAGCGGGAGAAGAGACCCAGTACTTC | TRBD2 | TRBV6-5 | . | TRBJ2-5
CASSLDRGLDEQYF | TGTGCCAGCTCACTAGACAGGGGATTAGACGAGCAGTACTTC | TRBD1 | TRBV18 | once | TRBJ2-7
CASSDATGGLNYGYTF | TGTGCCAGCAGTGATGCGACAGGGGGACTTAACTATGGCTACACCTTC | TRBD1 | TRBV2 | once | TRBJ1-2